Listed below are T cell receptor beta chains from one sample, sequenced in a study of shared clonotypes between healthy human individuals. TCRdb keeps only in-frame clones here, not all; method: immunoSEQ multiplex PCR. The sample holds some 320,000 clones, more than 75% seen once. Specimen: memory CD8+ T cells sorted from blood. These TCRs come from a man younger than 35 in good health. Each CDR3 is given with its conserved first and last residue. D genes are given only for firm matches. Some rows mark clone size as missing; the rest say once, few, many or name a class of expanded clone.

D: TRBD2; size: NA; J: TRBJ2-5; V: TRBV19; CDR3: CASSLGEATSSLQETQYF; DNA: TGTGCCAGTAGTTTGGGGGAGGCGACTAGCTCCCTCCAAGAGACCCAGTACTTC
D: NA; size: NA; J: TRBJ2-5; V: TRBV11-2; CDR3: CASSNTGGETQYF; DNA: TGTGCCAGCAGCAACACAGGAGGGGAGACCCAGTACTTC
D: TRBD1; size: NA; J: TRBJ2-7; V: TRBV6-5; CDR3: CASSYASRGYEQYF; DNA: TGTGCCAGCAGTTACGCCAGCAGGGGGTACGAGCAGTACTTC
D: TRBD1; size: NA; J: TRBJ2-5; V: TRBV7-8; CDR3: CASSLSAGTGALQETQYF; DNA: TGTGCCAGCAGCTTATCGGCCGGGACAGGGGCCCTCCAAGAGACCCAGTACTTC
D: NA; size: NA; J: TRBJ2-1; V: TRBV19; CDR3: CASSNRAIYNEQFF; DNA: TGTGCCAGTAGTAACAGGGCAATCTACAATGAGCAGTTCTTC
D: NA; size: NA; J: TRBJ2-3; V: TRBV10-1; CDR3: CASSDDGTQYF; DNA: TGCGCCAGCAGCGACGACGGTACGCAGTATTTT
D: NA; size: many; J: TRBJ2-7; V: TRBV25-1; CDR3: CASSDRTATYEQYF; DNA: TGTGCCAGCAGTGACCGGACAGCGACCTACGAGCAGTACTTC
D: TRBD2; size: NA; J: TRBJ2-1; V: TRBV10-3; CDR3: CATTAFLSGMAGNEQFF; DNA: TGTGCCACCACTGCCTTCCTAAGCGGGATGGCGGGCAATGAGCAGTTCTTC
D: NA; size: NA; J: TRBJ2-2; V: TRBV15; CDR3: CATSRDMGAGELFF; DNA: TGTGCCACCAGCAGAGATATGGGAGCCGGGGAGCTGTTTTTT
D: NA; size: NA; J: TRBJ2-4; V: TRBV7-9; CDR3: CASSPAIGGNRAKNIQYF; DNA: TGTGCCAGCAGTCCTGCTATCGGGGGCAATAGAGCCAAAAACATTCAGTACTTC
D: NA; size: many; J: TRBJ1-2; V: TRBV30; CDR3: CALEGSTNYGYTF; DNA: TGTGCCTTGGAGGGGTCTACTAACTATGGCTACACCTTC
D: NA; size: NA; J: TRBJ1-5; V: TRBV27; CDR3: CASSPLRQRGNQPQHF; DNA: TGTGCCAGCAGTCCCCTCCGGCAGCGAGGCAATCAGCCCCAGCATTTT
D: NA; size: NA; J: TRBJ2-2; V: TRBV5-1; CDR3: CASSMGRTGELFF; DNA: TGCGCCAGCAGCATGGGGAGAACCGGGGAGCTGTTTTTT
D: NA; size: NA; J: TRBJ2-7; V: TRBV6-5; CDR3: CASSRPSEQYF; DNA: TGTGCCAGCAGTCGCCCCTCCGAGCAGTACTTC
D: TRBD1; size: NA; J: TRBJ1-2; V: TRBV27; CDR3: CASSPTTGGLYGYTF; DNA: TGTGCCAGCAGTCCAACGACAGGGGGACTCTATGGCTACACCTTC
D: NA; size: NA; J: TRBJ2-5; V: TRBV5-1; CDR3: CASSLHGARETQYF; DNA: TGCGCCAGCAGCTTGCATGGGGCCCGGGAGACCCAGTACTTC
D: NA; size: NA; J: TRBJ2-1; V: TRBV9; CDR3: CASSARHGSYNEQFF; DNA: TGTGCCAGCAGCGCCCGACACGGATCCTACAATGAGCAGTTCTTC
D: NA; size: NA; J: TRBJ2-3; V: TRBV9; CDR3: CASSVGQGPTDTQYF; DNA: TGTGCCAGCAGCGTAGGGCAGGGGCCCACAGATACGCAGTATTTT